Reported below is one T cell receptor beta chain. Profiling relied on immunoSEQ multiplex PCR, and the TCRdb table lists in-frame clones only, not all of them. This sample's table has about 190,000 clones. The sample originates from a study of control samples from healthy donors and cancer patients. V gave up 3 bases and J gave up 5 bases, with 8 bases separating them. The V gene's germline CDR1 is DFQATT and CDR2 SNEGSKA (reference sequence). This CDR3 is 11 amino acids long. The chain combines TRBV20-1 with TRBJ2-7; D remains ambiguous. The clonotype originates from a woman younger than 45 in good health. Material: blood. The CDR3 here is CSASAGNEQYF. The CDR3 DNA sequence: TGCAGTGCTAGTGCTGGGAACGAGCAGTACTTC.